This T cell receptor (beta chain) originates from a study of cytomegalovirus exposure and HLA in healthy donors. Findings and caveats of the study: In vitro confirmation showed three CMV-associated chains to be CMV antigen specific.

PCR was performed using 60 Vbeta and 13 Jbeta primers. Measured with immunoSEQ multiplex PCR; TCRdb has only the in-frame clones, and not every one. Its table lists more than 50,000 clones. The CDR3 loop spans 13 amino acids. Trimming took off 4 bases at V and 8 bases at J, with 13 bases between the two ends. Germline loops: CDR1 SGHDT, CDR2 YYEEEE. Concerning this clone itself: Its target is unknown.

What was sequenced was PBMCs. The chain links TRBV5-6 to TRBJ2-1; D is unresolved. The origin of this receptor is a middle-aged man in good health and CMV-seropositive. DNA of the CDR3: TGTGCCAGCAGCCCAAGCTGGGCCCATGAGCAGTTCTTC. Residues: CASSPSWAHEQFF.